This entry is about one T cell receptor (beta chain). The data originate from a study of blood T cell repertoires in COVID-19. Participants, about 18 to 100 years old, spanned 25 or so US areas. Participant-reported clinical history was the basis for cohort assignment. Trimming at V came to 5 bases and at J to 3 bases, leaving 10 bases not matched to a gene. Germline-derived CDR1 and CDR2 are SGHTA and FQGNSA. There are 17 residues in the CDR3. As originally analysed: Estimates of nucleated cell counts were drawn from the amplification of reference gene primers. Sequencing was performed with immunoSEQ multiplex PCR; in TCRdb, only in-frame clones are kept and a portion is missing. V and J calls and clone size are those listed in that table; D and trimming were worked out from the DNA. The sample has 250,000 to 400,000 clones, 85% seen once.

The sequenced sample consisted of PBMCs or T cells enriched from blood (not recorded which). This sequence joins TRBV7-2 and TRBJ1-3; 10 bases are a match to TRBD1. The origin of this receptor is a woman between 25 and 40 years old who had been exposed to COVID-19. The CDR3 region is CASSHPGTGAYGNTIYF. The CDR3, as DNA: TGTGCCAGCAGCCATCCCGGGACAGGGGCATATGGAAACACCATATATTTT.